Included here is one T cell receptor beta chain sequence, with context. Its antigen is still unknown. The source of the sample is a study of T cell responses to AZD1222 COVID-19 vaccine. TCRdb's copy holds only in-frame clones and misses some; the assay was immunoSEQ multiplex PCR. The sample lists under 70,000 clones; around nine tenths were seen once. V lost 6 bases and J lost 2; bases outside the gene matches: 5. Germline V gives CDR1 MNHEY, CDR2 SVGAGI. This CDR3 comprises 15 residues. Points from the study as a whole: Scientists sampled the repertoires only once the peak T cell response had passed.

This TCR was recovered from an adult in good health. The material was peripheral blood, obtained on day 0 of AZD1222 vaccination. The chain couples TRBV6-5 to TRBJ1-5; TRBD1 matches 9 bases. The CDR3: CASRPDRGGNQPQHF. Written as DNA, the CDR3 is TGTGCCAGCAGGCCGGACAGGGGAGGCAATCAGCCCCAGCATTTT.